A single T cell receptor beta chain is shown here with its context. Its antigen is unidentified. The germline V gene encodes CDR1 SEHNR and CDR2 FQNEAQ (reference sequence). This CDR3 is 17 amino acids long. V shed 5 bases, J shed 0 bases, and the junction held 6 bases outside the gene matches. Recipients received nonmyeloablative bone marrow transplants from related graft donors, with transient mixed chimerism. Sequencing used immunoSEQ multiplex PCR; TCRdb keeps in-frame clones, though not all of them. The sample shows roughly 64,000 clones, over 75% of them seen only once. The sample is drawn from a study of Tregs in tolerant kidney transplant recipients. Overall study results and limits: Donor-specific Treg expansion exceeded global Treg expansion in tolerant patients, suggesting antigen drive. Nucleotide sequences could not be compared across some patients' samples due to primer changes. Expanding Tregs on activated donor B cells appeared to best identify donor-specific TCRbeta clones. No direct test of biological reproducibility was done here.

This sequence originates from a human patient who received a combined kidney and bone marrow transplant. Some of the T cells might come from the graft donor. V is TRBV7-9 and J is TRBJ2-4; 11 bases line up with TRBD2. This specimen consisted of CD4+ T cells from blood (PBMCs), obtained 6 months after the transplant. CDR3 in amino acids: CASSPWTSGRAKNIQYF. Here the CDR3 DNA reads TGTGCCAGCAGCCCCTGGACTAGCGGGCGAGCCAAAAACATTCAGTACTTC.